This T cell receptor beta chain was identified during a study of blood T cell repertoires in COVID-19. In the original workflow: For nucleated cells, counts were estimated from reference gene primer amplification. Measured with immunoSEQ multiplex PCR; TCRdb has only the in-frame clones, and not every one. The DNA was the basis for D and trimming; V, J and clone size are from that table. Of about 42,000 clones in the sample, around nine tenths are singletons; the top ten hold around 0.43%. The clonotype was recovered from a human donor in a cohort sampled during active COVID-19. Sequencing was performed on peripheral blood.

CDR3 protein: CASSLQTGNSNQPQHF. The CDR3 DNA reads as TGTGCCAGCAGCTTGCAGACAGGGAACAGCAATCAGCCCCAGCATTTT. The chain couples TRBV11-2 to TRBJ1-5; 7 nucleotides agree with TRBD1. The CDR3 is 16 amino acids. Trimming cost V 3 bases and J 1 base; bases outside gene matches: 6. Per the germline V gene, CDR1 is SGHAT and CDR2 is FQNNGV.